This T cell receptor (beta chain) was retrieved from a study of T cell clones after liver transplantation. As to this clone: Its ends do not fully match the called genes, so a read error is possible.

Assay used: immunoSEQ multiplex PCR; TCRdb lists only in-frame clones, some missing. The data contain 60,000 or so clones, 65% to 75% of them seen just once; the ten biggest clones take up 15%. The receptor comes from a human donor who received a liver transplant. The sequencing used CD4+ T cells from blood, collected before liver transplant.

The CDR3 protein is CASSLTVNPYQQYF. Here the CDR3 DNA reads TGTGCCAGCAGTTTGACAGTCAACCCCTACCAGCAGTACTTC. The chain uses TRBV28 and TRBJ2-7; D perhaps matches TRBD1 (5 bases). This CDR3 spans 14 amino acids. Germline CDR1 and CDR2: MDHEN and SYDVKM. The whole variable domain, filled in from reference TRBV28 and TRBJ2-7, reads DVKVTQSSRYLVKRTGEKVFLECVQDMDHENMFWYRQDPGLGLRLIYFSYDVKMKEKGDIPEGYSVSREKKERFSLILESASTNQTSMYLCASSLTVNPYQQYFGPGTRLTVT.